The sequence of this T cell receptor beta chain was determined in a study of blood T cell repertoires in COVID-19 (dated by TCRdb to about 2020). Describing the broader study: Collaborator samples came from the United States, Italy and Spain and covered acute and convalescent phases of COVID-19. The material from the prospective study consisted of cDNA or gDNA derived from T cells, B-cell-depleted T cells, or PBMCs. Deeply sampled blood TCRbeta repertoires from subjects exposed to, actively infected with, or recovered from COVID-19 were included in the dataset. The repertoires were released in a freely available public database intended as a resource for research on the immune response to SARS-CoV-2. Samples came from the ongoing ImmuneRACE study (first 160 participants) plus 1,254 subjects from 6 global collaborators. Nearly every sample came with metadata listing a de-identified subject ID, COVID-19 status, age in years and sex. Where HLA class I and class II types were available, the types were taken from metadata supplied by the sample provider, not from assay-based typing.

A word on this clone: Its binding antigen is unknown. No clone much larger than this one lies a single base away; base qualities are absent.

Whole blood was collected in K2EDTA tubes by collaborating institutions according to the institutions' own protocols. For TCRbeta analysis, collaborators shipped samples as frozen whole blood, isolated PBMCs, or DNA extracted from either of those sample types. The germline V gene specifies MDHEN as CDR1 and SYDVKM as CDR2. The CDR3 sequence holds 14 residues, the cysteine and phenylalanine included. The read is trimmed to its CDR3 DNA, 42 bases read in frame from base 1. V and J are truncated by 1 base and 4 bases respectively, leaving an intervening sequence of 7 bases. TCRbeta CDR3 regions were amplified from genomic DNA using the immunoSEQ Assay, a bias-controlled multiplex PCR. As for the original processing: Nucleated cell counts per sample were estimated from amplification of reference gene primers within the assay. Sequence reads were collapsed and filtered to measure the absolute abundance of every unique TCRbeta CDR3 rearrangement. For each sample, productive Simpson clonality was calculated by taking the square root of Simpson's diversity index across productive rearrangements. TCRdb carries this immuneACCESS record with in-frame sequences only. Its versions omit some clonotypes, under half of them owing to an unresolved V gene in the studies checked, with the rest unexplained. V and J calls and clone size follow that table, whereas D and trimming were derived from the DNA. The sample table holds 55,000 to 70,000 clones, of which over 75% were seen once. Together, the top ten hold approximately 11% of the sample.

The study at large found these results: How much clinical and demographic metadata was included differed by source and by participant, and the metadata was provided uncurated.

The sequence came from a woman between 18 and 29 years old with acute or convalescent COVID-19. The sample comprised peripheral blood. Rearrangement joined TRBV28 to TRBJ2-2, with the D gene not confidently named. CDR3 loop: CASSLLASTGELFF. The sequenced DNA: TGTGCCAGCAGTTTATTGGCCAGCACCGGGGAGCTGTTTTTT.